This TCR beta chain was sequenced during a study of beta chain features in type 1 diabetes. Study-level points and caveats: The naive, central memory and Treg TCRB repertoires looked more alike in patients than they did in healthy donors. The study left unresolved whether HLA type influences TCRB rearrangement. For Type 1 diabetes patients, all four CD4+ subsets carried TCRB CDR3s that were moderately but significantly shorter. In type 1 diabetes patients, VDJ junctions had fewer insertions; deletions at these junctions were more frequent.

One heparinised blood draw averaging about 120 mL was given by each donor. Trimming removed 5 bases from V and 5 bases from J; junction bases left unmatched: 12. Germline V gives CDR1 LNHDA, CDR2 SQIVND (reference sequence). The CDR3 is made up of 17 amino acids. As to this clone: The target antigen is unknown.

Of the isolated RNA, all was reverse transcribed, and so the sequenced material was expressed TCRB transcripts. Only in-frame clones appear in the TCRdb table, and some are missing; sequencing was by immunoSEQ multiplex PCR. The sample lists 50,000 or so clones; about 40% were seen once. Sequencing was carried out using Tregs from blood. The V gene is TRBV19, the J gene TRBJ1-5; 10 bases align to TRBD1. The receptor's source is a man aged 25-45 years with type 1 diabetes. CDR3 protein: CASSLKGGQGIHQPQHF. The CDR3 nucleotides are TGTGCCAGTAGTTTAAAGGGGGGACAGGGGATCCATCAGCCCCAGCATTTT.